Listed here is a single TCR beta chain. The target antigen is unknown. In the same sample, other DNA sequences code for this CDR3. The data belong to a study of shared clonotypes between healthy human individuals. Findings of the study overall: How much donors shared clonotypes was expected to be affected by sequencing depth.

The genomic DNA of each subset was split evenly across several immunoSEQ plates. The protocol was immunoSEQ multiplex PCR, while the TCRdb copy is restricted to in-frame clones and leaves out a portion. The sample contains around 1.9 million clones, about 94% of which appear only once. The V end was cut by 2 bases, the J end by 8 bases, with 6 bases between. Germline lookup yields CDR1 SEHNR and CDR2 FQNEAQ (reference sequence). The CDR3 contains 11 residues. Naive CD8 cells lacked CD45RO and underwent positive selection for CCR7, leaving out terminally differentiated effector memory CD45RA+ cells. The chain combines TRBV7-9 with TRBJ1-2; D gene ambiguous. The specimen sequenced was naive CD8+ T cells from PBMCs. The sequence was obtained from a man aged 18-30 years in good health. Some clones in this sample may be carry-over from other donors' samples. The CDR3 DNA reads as TGTGCCAGCAGCTTACTGGGGGGCTACACCTTC. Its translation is CASSLLGGYTF.